One and the same sample provided the 23 T cell receptor beta chains below, sequenced in a study of cytomegalovirus exposure and HLA in healthy donors. Both 60 Vbeta primers and 13 Jbeta primers went into the PCR. Produced via immunoSEQ multiplex PCR; TCRdb's table is partial and in-frame only. The data contain about 130,000 clones, 17% of them singletons. The sample consisted of PBMCs. The receptors were gathered from a female donor in good health and CMV-seropositive.

The CDR3 region is CASSERTGFYEQYF. CDR3 coding DNA: TGTGCCAGCAGTGAACGGACAGGATTCTACGAGCAGTACTTC. This chain uses TRBV6-1 with TRBJ2-7; TRBD1 aligns across 7 bases. This CDR3 contains 14 residues. In germline, CDR1 is MNHNS, CDR2 SASEGT. J gave up 3 bases and V 2 bases, and 4 bases lay outside the gene matches.

This clone has just a few counts. The chain employs TRBV9 and TRBJ2-1; 8 bases are shared with TRBD2. This CDR3 comprises 16 residues. V trimming: 0 bases; J trimming: 4 bases; junction bases outside the gene matches: 6. The germline gives CDR1 SGDLS, CDR2 YYNGEE. CDR3 sequence: CASSVAATSGYNEQFF. The CDR3 DNA is TGTGCCAGCAGCGTAGCTGCCACTAGCGGATACAATGAGCAGTTCTTC.

The genes are TRBV5-1 and TRBJ1-2, with 9 bases lining up with TRBD1. Trimming at V came to 4 bases and at J to 6 bases, leaving 7 bases not matched to a gene. The CDR3 loop spans 14 amino acids. The germline gives CDR1 SGHRS, CDR2 YFSETQ. This chain's CDR3 is CASSPKQGANGYTF. The CDR3 nucleotides read TGCGCCAGCAGCCCGAAACAGGGGGCTAATGGCTACACCTTC.

This clone showed up just a few times. The V and J genes are TRBV18 and TRBJ1-1; D call uncertain. The CDR3 is made up of 13 amino acids. Germline V gene data show CDR1 as KGHSH and CDR2 as LQKENI. V was pared by 6 bases and J by 1 base, with 9 bases between. Here the CDR3 DNA reads TGTGCCAGCTCTTTACAGCAGAACACTGAAGCTTTCTTT. Its translation is CASSLQQNTEAFF.

This clone has a handful of counts. The chain uses TRBV28 and TRBJ2-3, with a tentative D call TRBD1 (6 bases). Trimming took off 6 bases at V and 2 bases at J, with 15 bases between the two ends. The CDR3 consists of 15 residues. Germline lookup yields CDR1 MDHEN and CDR2 SYDVKM. The CDR3, as DNA: TGTGCCAGCAGAACCCCCGGACAGTACACAGATACGCAGTATTTT. Translation: CASRTPGQYTDTQYF.

The DNA for the CDR3 is TGTGCCAGCAGTGGAAACCTCCGGACTAAAAACATTCAGTACTTC. This codes for CASSGNLRTKNIQYF. The gene calls are TRBV6-1 and TRBJ2-4; weak D call: TRBD2 (5 bases). The CDR3 contains 15 residues. CDR1 is MNHNS, CDR2 SASEGT, per germline. Trimming took off 4 bases at V and 4 bases at J, with 14 bases between the two ends.

The rearrangement uses TRBV4-2 and TRBJ1-1, with D possibly TRBD1 on 5 matching bases. Germline CDR1 reads LGHNA; CDR2 reads YNFKEQ. The CDR3 is made up of 16 amino acids. V lost 3 bases and J 5 bases, leaving 19 bases between the germline ends. CDR3 DNA: TGTGCCAGCAGCCATGATTGGGGGGAGCGAGGGACTGAAGCTTTCTTT. This translates into CASSHDWGERGTEAFF.

In DNA form, the CDR3 reads TGTGCCAGCAGTGGAGAGGGACAGGGGAACTATGGCTACACCTTC. Amino acids: CASSGEGQGNYGYTF. V gene TRBV28 combines with J gene TRBJ1-2, with 10 bases lining up with TRBD1. Germline CDR1 MDHEN, CDR2 SYDVKM. This CDR3 has 15 residues. V shed 5 bases, J shed 2 bases, and the junction held 5 bases outside the gene matches.

The genes are TRBV7-8 and TRBJ2-5; 7 bases match TRBD1. This CDR3 has 14 residues. V dropped 5 bases and J dropped 6; count of bases not matched to a gene: 9. CDR1 is SGHVS and CDR2 is FQNEAQ in the germline V gene. The CDR3 region is CASSGDSPGQTQYF. As DNA, the CDR3 is TGTGCCAGCAGCGGGGACAGCCCCGGCCAGACCCAGTACTTC.

As DNA, the CDR3 is TGTGCCAGCAGCGTAGAGTGGGGGGTCACTGAAGCTTTCTTT. Its translation is CASSVEWGVTEAFF. The V call is TRBV9, the J call TRBJ1-1, with TRBD1 as a possible D gene (5 bases). Deletions cut 0 bases from V and 4 bases from J, with 10 bases between. The germline gives CDR1 SGDLS, CDR2 YYNGEE. The CDR3 runs 14 residues.

The chain uses TRBV7-2 and TRBJ2-1; D is ambiguous. The CDR3 is made up of 13 amino acids. V lost 6 bases to trimming and J lost 2 bases, with 8 bases between them. CDR1 and CDR2 (germline): SGHTA, FQGNSA. Here the CDR3 reads CASRRRAYNEQFF. CDR3 in DNA: TGTGCCAGCAGGAGACGGGCCTACAATGAGCAGTTCTTC.

This sequence joins TRBV4-3 and TRBJ2-7; 7 bases line up with TRBD1. Germline values: CDR1 LGHNA, CDR2 YSLEER. There are 15 residues in the CDR3. The junction had 12 bases not matched to a gene; V was cut back by 3 bases and J by 7 bases. The CDR3 sequence is CASSHLIDRVEEQYF. In DNA, the CDR3 is TGCGCCAGCAGCCACCTTATTGACAGGGTGGAAGAGCAGTACTTC.

The table lists this clone with a few counts. This chain uses TRBV5-4 with TRBJ2-1; tentatively, D is TRBD2 (6 bases). The CDR3 has 15 amino acids. V was cut by 2 bases and J by 4 bases, with 13 bases left in between. The V gene's germline CDR1 is SGHNT and CDR2 YYREEE (reference sequence). The CDR3 DNA reads TGTGCCAGCAGCTTAATGCGGGACCGATACAATGAGCAGTTCTTC. It codes for CASSLMRDRYNEQFF.

This clone was seen more than once but under ten times. The chain uses TRBV7-8 and TRBJ1-1; perhaps TRBD1 as D (6 bases). V was shortened by 3 bases and J by 0 bases, with 11 bases between the two germline ends. The germline V gene has CDR1 SGHVS and CDR2 FQNEAQ. CDR3 length: 15 amino acids. The CDR3: CASSLLDRLNTEAFF. In DNA form, the CDR3 reads TGTGCCAGCAGCTTGCTCGACAGGCTGAACACTGAAGCTTTCTTT.

This chain connects TRBV5-1 to TRBJ1-5; a possible D gene is TRBD1 (5 bases). This CDR3 has 14 residues. Germline CDR1 SGHRS, CDR2 YFSETQ. V was trimmed by 4 bases and J by 9 bases, leaving 17 bases between them. In DNA form, the CDR3 reads TGCGCCAGCAGCGAGGGAGGGTTTAGGGGGCCCCAGCATTTT. Amino acid sequence: CASSEGGFRGPQHF. Filled out from reference TRBV5-1 and TRBJ1-5, the complete variable domain reads KAGVTQTPRYLIKTRGQQVTLSCSPISGHRSVSWYQQTPGQGLQFLFEYFSETQRNKGNFPGRFSGRQFSNSRSEMNVSTLELGDSALYLCASSEGGFRGPQHFGDGTRLSIL.

This clone was seen a handful of times. The CDR3 DNA is TGTGCCAGCAGTTCGAGGGGGTCCTCCTACGAGCAGTACTTC. Its protein product is CASSSRGSSYEQYF. The genes are TRBV6-1 and TRBJ2-7; tentative D call: TRBD1 (6 bases). The CDR3 sequence is 14 residues long. Germline loops: CDR1 MNHNS, CDR2 SASEGT. The V end lost 5 bases, the J end lost 0 bases, and 11 bases lay between the germline ends.

The chain uses TRBV30 and TRBJ1-3; no clear D gene. The CDR3 loop spans 15 amino acids. V was shortened by 5 bases and J by 0 bases, with 14 bases between the two germline ends. The germline CDR1 and CDR2 sequences are GTSNPN and SVGIG (reference sequence). The DNA for the CDR3 is TGTGCCTGGGCGGGAGGGCATCACTCTGGAAACACCATATATTTT. It yields the protein CAWAGGHHSGNTIYF.

The V and J genes are TRBV5-4 and TRBJ2-5; 10 bases map to TRBD2. CDR1 and CDR2 (germline): SGHNT, YYREEE (reference sequence). This CDR3 has 16 amino acids. Losses at the gene ends were 1 base for V and 5 bases for J; bases not matched to a gene: 8. CDR3 in DNA: TGTGCCAGCAGCTTGTATCTAGCGGGGGCCAGGGAGACCCAGTACTTC. Its translation is CASSLYLAGARETQYF.

The chain recombines TRBV11-3 with TRBJ2-7; tentative D call: TRBD1 (5 bases). The CDR3 is made up of 13 amino acids. Trimming shortened V by 4 bases and J by 4 bases, and 11 bases separated the two germline ends. The germline V gene encodes CDR1 SGHNT and CDR2 YENEEA. The CDR3 sequence: CASSSRTGYEQYF. The CDR3 nucleotides are TGTGCCAGCAGCTCGCGAACAGGATACGAGCAGTACTTC.

This chain connects TRBV5-1 to TRBJ1-1, with 7 bases fitting TRBD1. CDR1 is SGHRS and CDR2 is YFSETQ in the germline V gene. The V gene end was trimmed by 4 bases and the J gene end by 1 base; junction bases not matched to a gene: 4. The CDR3 has 14 amino acids. The CDR3 protein is CASSVGQPNTEAFF. In DNA, the CDR3 is TGCGCCAGCAGCGTGGGACAGCCGAACACTGAAGCTTTCTTT. Together with reference TRBV5-1 and TRBJ1-1, the CDR3 gives the full variable domain: KAGVTQTPRYLIKTRGQQVTLSCSPISGHRSVSWYQQTPGQGLQFLFEYFSETQRNKGNFPGRFSGRQFSNSRSEMNVSTLELGDSALYLCASSVGQPNTEAFFGQGTRLTVV.

This clone was recorded a few times. This sequence joins TRBV6-5 and TRBJ1-4; D is unclear. Germline V gene data show CDR1 as MNHEY and CDR2 as SVGAGI. V was pared by 4 bases and J by 4 bases, with 7 bases between. This CDR3 comprises 13 residues. The CDR3 loop reads CASSFPLNEKLFF. CDR3 nucleotide sequence: TGTGCCAGCAGTTTCCCCCTTAATGAAAAACTGTTTTTT.

V and J are TRBV5-6 and TRBJ2-1; 12 bases match TRBD2. Trimming took 2 bases from V and 9 from J; bases not matched to a gene: 9. Germline assignment: CDR1 SGHDT and CDR2 YYEEEE. CDR3 length: 16 residues. The CDR3 coding sequence is TGTGCCAGCAGCTTCTCCGGGACTAGCGGGTACCTTGAGCAGTTCTTC. As protein: CASSFSGTSGYLEQFF.

This clone was counted once. The chain couples TRBV18 to TRBJ1-4, with 8 bases matching TRBD1. V gave up 4 bases and J gave up 7 bases; unmatched junction bases: 11. Per the germline V gene, CDR1 is KGHSH and CDR2 is LQKENI. CDR3 length equals 16 residues. Written as DNA, the CDR3 is TGTGCCAGCTCACGGGGACAGGCGCCTTGGGGTGAAAAACTGTTTTTT. Translation gives CASSRGQAPWGEKLFF.